These 24 T cell receptor beta chains were all obtained from the same sample, sequenced in a study of blood T cell repertoires in COVID-19. Sequencing was performed with immunoSEQ multiplex PCR; in TCRdb, only in-frame clones are kept and a portion is missing. The sample shows 90,000 to 120,000 clones, over 60% of them seen only once. What was sequenced was peripheral blood. These receptors came from a man between 65 and 85 years old with acute or convalescent COVID-19.

This chain links TRBV12-3 or TRBV12-4 with TRBJ1-2; 8 bases match TRBD1. The CDR3 has 12 amino acids. V was pared by 5 bases and J by 6 bases, with 2 bases of the junction left unmatched. The CDR3 reads CASSPDRDGYTF. CDR3 DNA: TGTGCCAGCAGTCCGGACAGGGATGGCTACACCTTC.

This chain uses TRBV10-3 with TRBJ2-5, with a possible D match to TRBD1 (5 bases). Trimming left V 6 bases short and J 5 bases short, with 13 bases between. Germline values: CDR1 ENHRY, CDR2 SYGVKD. The CDR3 is 13 residues long. The CDR3 sequence is CAIRQDSLETQYF. DNA for the CDR3: TGTGCCATCAGGCAAGACAGTCTGGAGACCCAGTACTTC.

V usage is TRBV3-1 (or the pseudogene TRBV3-2) and J usage is TRBJ2-1; 9 nucleotides agree with TRBD2. Per germline, CDR1 LGHDT and CDR2 YNNKEL (reference sequence). Trimming took 0 bases from V and 7 from J; bases not matched to a gene: 10. The CDR3 runs 17 residues. CDR3 nucleotide sequence: TGTGCCAGCAGCCAAGATCCGCGGGGGGGGCCGGGAAATGAGCAGTTCTTC. Translated: CASSQDPRGGPGNEQFF.

This rearrangement joins TRBV6-5 to TRBJ1-1, with TRBD1 matching 8 bases. CDR3 length: 15 amino acids. The V segment lost 6 bases and the J segment 6 bases; nucleotides outside the gene matches: 12. CDR1 is MNHEY and CDR2 is SVGAGI in the germline V gene. DNA of the CDR3: TGTGCCAGCAGGGGCGGACAGGGAGAGATGGCTGAAGCTTTCTTT. Translation: CASRGGQGEMAEAFF.

This clone was counted once. A read error is possible here, since a much larger clone lies one base away. Other DNA sequences in the sample encode the same CDR3. CDR3 sequence reads: CASSLAGIGAFF. The CDR3 DNA is TGCGCCAGCAGCTTGGCAGGGATTGGAGCTTTCTTT. The rearrangement links TRBV5-1 to TRBJ1-1; D perhaps matches TRBD1 (5 bases). In germline, CDR1 is SGHRS, CDR2 YFSETQ. This CDR3 comprises 12 residues. Between the trimmed V and J ends, which lost 0 bases and 10 bases, there was a span of 10 bases.

The chain carries TRBV3-1 (or the pseudogene TRBV3-2) and TRBJ2-1, with D possibly TRBD2 on 6 matching bases. The ends were cut back, 2 bases at V and 14 bases at J, with 13 bases in the middle. The CDR3 extends over 12 amino acids. Germline CDR1 is LGHDT and CDR2 is YNNKEL (reference sequence). CDR3 protein: CASSQPGRSEFF. The DNA for the CDR3 is TGTGCCAGCAGCCAACCAGGGAGGTCGGAGTTCTTC.

The CDR3 sequence: CARSLSTGVGNTIYF. CDR3 coding DNA: TGTGCCAGAAGCCTTTCCACAGGGGTGGGAAACACCATATATTTT. The J gene is TRBJ1-3, the V gene TRBV7-5; no check of the table's D call, TRBD1, against the DNA was made. TRBV7-5 is reported as a pseudogene. This CDR3 has 15 amino acids.

V usage is TRBV27 and J usage is TRBJ2-3; 14 bases are shared with TRBD2. The CDR3 has 17 amino acids. V trimming: 7 bases; J trimming: 2 bases; junction bases outside the gene matches: 8. Germline V gene data show CDR1 as MNHEY and CDR2 as SMNVEV (reference sequence). The CDR3 protein is CASNTRTSGGFTDTQYF. DNA for the CDR3: TGTGCCAGCAATACTAGGACTAGCGGGGGGTTCACAGATACGCAGTATTTT.

Only a few counts were recorded for this clone. V is TRBV2 and J is TRBJ2-7; D may be TRBD1 (5 bases). Germline values: CDR1 SNHLY, CDR2 FYNNEI. The V end was cut by 7 bases, the J end by 1 base, with 8 bases between. This CDR3 has 12 amino acids. CDR3 amino acids: CASMRQSYEQYF. The CDR3 DNA follows: TGTGCCAGCATGAGACAGTCCTACGAGCAGTACTTC.

The chain has TRBV6-5 and TRBJ2-7; maybe TRBD2 (5 bases). The CDR3 length is 15 residues. Germline lookup yields CDR1 MNHEY and CDR2 SVGAGI. The V and J ends lost 2 bases and 7 bases respectively, with 18 bases between them. CDR3 loop: CASSYDTVLSGEQYF. CDR3 DNA: TGTGCCAGCAGTTACGACACAGTGCTGTCGGGGGAGCAGTACTTC.

This clone was detected a few times. This chain links TRBV7-9 with TRBJ2-2; the match to TRBD1 covers 7 bases. J lost 4 bases, V lost 6 bases, and 5 bases had no gene match. CDR1 SEHNR and CDR2 FQNEAQ come from the germline V gene (reference sequence). The CDR3 is made up of 14 amino acids. The CDR3 region is CASRQTGSTGELFF. CDR3 DNA sequence: TGTGCCAGCAGACAGACAGGGTCCACCGGGGAGCTGTTTTTT.

The chain carries TRBV9 and TRBJ2-1; TRBD1 matches at 9 bases. The CDR3 contains 17 residues. V was clipped by 2 bases and J by 4 bases; unmatched bases: 10. Germline CDR1 reads SGDLS; CDR2 reads YYNGEE. Here the CDR3 reads CASSVTGTGLGYNEQFF. CDR3 DNA sequence: TGTGCCAGCAGCGTGACGGGGACAGGGCTGGGTTACAATGAGCAGTTCTTC.

The chain uses TRBV7-9 and TRBJ2-1; the match to TRBD2 covers 12 bases. V lost 2 bases to trimming and J lost 7 bases; unmatched junction nucleotides: 12. The CDR3 is made up of 18 amino acids. Germline V gives CDR1 SEHNR, CDR2 FQNEAQ (reference sequence). The DNA of the CDR3 is TGTGCCAGCAGCTTACCCCCTCGACTAGCGGGGGTGAGAAATGAGCAGTTCTTC. This gives the protein CASSLPPRLAGVRNEQFF.

The chain has TRBV6-2 or TRBV6-3 and TRBJ1-2; 8 bases map to TRBD1. The CDR3 has 15 residues. J lost 4 bases, V lost 5 bases, and 9 bases had no gene match. Per germline, CDR1 MNHEY and CDR2 SVGEGT. CDR3 region: CASSHLGQGRYGYTF. CDR3 bases: TGTGCCAGCAGTCATCTCGGACAGGGACGCTATGGCTACACCTTC.

The chain has TRBV10-3 and TRBJ2-7; a possible D gene is TRBD1 (6 bases). This CDR3 spans 11 amino acids. Trimming removed 6 bases at V and 7 bases at J, with 10 bases between. Germline-derived CDR1 and CDR2 are ENHRY and SYGVKD. The CDR3 coding sequence is TGTGCCATCAGCCCAGGGGCGGAGCAGTACTTC. Its translation: CAISPGAEQYF.

The chain combines TRBV7-9 with TRBJ2-2; D gene unclear. V was clipped by 5 bases and J by 6 bases, with 7 bases between them. CDR3 length: 12 residues. CDR1 SEHNR and CDR2 FQNEAQ come from the germline V gene (reference sequence). In DNA, the CDR3 is TGTGCCAGCAGCAGCGAAGCCGGGGAGCTGTTTTTT. The encoded protein is CASSSEAGELFF.

The chain carries TRBV12-3 or TRBV12-4 and TRBJ2-5, with 7 bases that match TRBD1. The CDR3 is made up of 13 amino acids. V dropped 5 bases and J dropped 7; count of bases not matched to a gene: 7. The CDR3 region is CASSLGQTRTQYF. As DNA, the CDR3 is TGTGCCAGCAGTCTGGGACAGACACGGACCCAGTACTTC.

The V call is TRBV5-1, the J call TRBJ2-2, with 11 bases that match TRBD2. Germline trimming cut 4 bases from V and 6 bases from J; bases unmatched to any gene: 5. There are 15 residues in the CDR3. Germline V gene lookup returns CDR1 SGHRS and CDR2 YFSETQ. The DNA of the CDR3 is TGCGCCAGCAGCAAGACTAGCGGGGTGCCCGGGGAGCTGTTTTTT. This translates into CASSKTSGVPGELFF.

J is TRBJ2-2 and V is TRBV10-3, with a weak D call TRBD1 (6 bases). The germline V gene encodes CDR1 ENHRY and CDR2 SYGVKD. Trimming took 8 bases from V and 6 from J, leaving 25 bases between them. The CDR3 spans 17 residues. Here the CDR3 DNA reads TGTGCCATCCGGACAGCTCTGACTGGACCCCCCCCCGGGGAGCTGTTTTTT. Protein: CAIRTALTGPPPGELFF.

The chain combines TRBV10-2 with TRBJ1-1; D possibly corresponds to TRBD1 (6 bases). The V and J ends lost 8 bases and 7 bases respectively, with 20 bases between them. The CDR3 contains 14 residues. Germline-derived CDR1 and CDR2 are WSHSY and SAAADI. In nucleotides, the CDR3 is TGCGCCAGCGGGAGGGGGGTGACTGCTTATGAAGCTTTCTTT. The encoded protein is CASGRGVTAYEAFF.

The genes are TRBV6-5 and TRBJ2-1; possibly TRBD2 for D (7 bases). This CDR3 has 14 amino acids. CDR1 and CDR2 (germline): MNHEY, SVGAGI. Trimming shortened V by 7 bases and J by 7 bases, and 17 bases separated the two germline ends. Here the CDR3 reads CASTPGGAGNEQFF. The CDR3 DNA is TGTGCCAGCACACCGGGGGGCGCGGGTAATGAGCAGTTCTTC.

The rearrangement links TRBV19 to TRBJ1-2, with a weak D call TRBD1 (5 bases). Trimming stripped 6 bases from V and 3 bases from J, with 17 bases between. Per the germline V gene, CDR1 is LNHDA and CDR2 is SQIVND (reference sequence). The CDR3 consists of 15 residues. The CDR3 loop reads CASSSGTANDYGYTF. In DNA, the CDR3 is TGTGCCAGTAGCAGCGGGACGGCTAATGACTATGGCTACACCTTC.

J is TRBJ2-3 and V is TRBV19; 10 positions agree with TRBD2. CDR1 is LNHDA and CDR2 is SQIVND in the germline V gene (reference sequence). This CDR3 has 15 amino acids. Trimming at V came to 5 bases and at J to 3 bases, leaving 5 bases not matched to a gene. CDR3 nucleotides: TGTGCCAGTAGTCTCGGACTAGCGGAGACAGATACGCAGTATTTT. It translates to CASSLGLAETDTQYF.

V gene TRBV3-1 (or the pseudogene TRBV3-2) combines with J gene TRBJ2-5; 9 bases align to TRBD1. With V trimmed by 4 bases and J by 5 bases, 5 bases remained unmatched. The CDR3 is 14 residues long. The germline V gene has CDR1 LGHDT and CDR2 YNNKEL (reference sequence). CDR3 in amino acids: CASSLGTGSETQYF. The CDR3 DNA reads as TGTGCCAGCAGCCTTGGGACAGGGTCCGAGACCCAGTACTTC.